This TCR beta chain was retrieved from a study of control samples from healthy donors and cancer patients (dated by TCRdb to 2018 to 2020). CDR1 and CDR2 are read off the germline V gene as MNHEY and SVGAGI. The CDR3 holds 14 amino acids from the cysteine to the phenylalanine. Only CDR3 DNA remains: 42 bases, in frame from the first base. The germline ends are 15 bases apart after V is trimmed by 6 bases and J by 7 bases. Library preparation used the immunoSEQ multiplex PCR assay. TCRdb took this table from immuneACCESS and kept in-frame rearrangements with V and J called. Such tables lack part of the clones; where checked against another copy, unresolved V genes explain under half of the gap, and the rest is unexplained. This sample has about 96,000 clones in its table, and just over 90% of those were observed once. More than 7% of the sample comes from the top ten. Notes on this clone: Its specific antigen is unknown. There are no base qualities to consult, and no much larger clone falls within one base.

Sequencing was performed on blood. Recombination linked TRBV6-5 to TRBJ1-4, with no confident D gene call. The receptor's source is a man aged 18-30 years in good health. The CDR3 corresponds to CASSHRTTTEKLFF. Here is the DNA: TGTGCCAGCAGCCATAGGACGACAACTGAAAAACTGTTTTTT.